Following are 10 T cell receptor beta chains from one sample sequenced in a study of OX40 agonist ivuxolimab in advanced cancers. The protocol was immunoSEQ multiplex PCR, while the TCRdb copy is restricted to in-frame clones and leaves out a portion. The sample yields about 78,000 clones, around nine tenths seen once. Source: CD4+ or CD8+ T cells sorted from blood, taken in a trial of the OX40 agonist ivuxolimab. The receptors stem from an adult with an advanced solid tumor such as melanoma, head and neck, liver or kidney cancer.

The rearrangement uses TRBV29-1 and TRBJ2-3; D possibly corresponds to TRBD2 (6 bases). The germline gives CDR1 SQVTM, CDR2 ANQGSEA. This CDR3 is 13 amino acids long. Trimming shortened V by 6 bases and J by 1 base, and 11 bases separated the two germline ends. The CDR3 is CSVRRGGTDTQYF. CDR3 nucleotides: TGCAGCGTGAGGAGGGGAGGCACAGATACGCAGTATTTT.

This chain uses TRBV18 with TRBJ1-4; D is unclear. The length of the CDR3 is 11 residues. Trimming stripped 4 bases from V and 8 bases from J, with 5 bases between. Germline lookup yields CDR1 KGHSH and CDR2 LQKENI. The DNA for the CDR3 is TGTGCCAGCTCACTGCGGGAAAAACTGTTTTTT. It translates to CASSLREKLFF.

In this sample, this clone turned up a few times. V gene TRBV2 combines with J gene TRBJ1-4; TRBD1 might be the D (5 bases). Germline-derived CDR1 and CDR2 are SNHLY and FYNNEI. Trimming took 6 bases from V and 8 from J, leaving 13 bases between them. This CDR3 has 13 amino acids. CDR3 in amino acids: CASSTGDGEKLFF. CDR3 bases: TGTGCCAGCAGCACGGGGGATGGAGAAAAACTGTTTTTT. Using reference TRBV2 and TRBJ1-4 for the parts outside the CDR3, the full variable domain is EPEVTQTPSHQVTQMGQEVILRCVPISNHLYFYWYRQILGQKVEFLVSFYNNEISEKSEIFDDQFSVERPDGSNFTLKIRSTKLEDSAMYFCASSTGDGEKLFFGSGTQLSVL.

This sequence joins TRBV5-4 and TRBJ2-5; a possible D gene is TRBD1 (5 bases). The CDR3 is made up of 13 amino acids. Germline values: CDR1 SGHNT, CDR2 YYREEE (reference sequence). Trimming removed 4 bases from V and 7 bases from J, with 14 bases in between. CDR3 nucleotide sequence: TGTGCCAGCAGCGCCAGGGAACCCGGGACCCAGTACTTC. Translated: CASSAREPGTQYF.

Remarks on this clone: Germline and junction disagree at one end, which may indicate a read error. V and J are TRBV18 and TRBJ2-2; the match to TRBD2 covers 8 bases. The V gene's germline CDR1 is KGHSH and CDR2 LQKENI. The CDR3 runs to 19 residues. The CDR3 coding sequence is TGTGCCAGCTCTCCACGGGGTCCTAGCGGGCCCTCGAACACCGGGGAGCTGTTTTTT. It codes for CASSPRGPSGPSNTGELFF. The complete variable domain, with remaining parts taken from reference TRBV18 and TRBJ2-2, reads NAGVMQNPRHLVRRRGQEARLRCSPMKGHSHVYWYRQLPEEGLKFMVYLQKENIIDESGMPKERFSAEFPKEGPSILRIQQVVRGDSAAYFCASSPRGPSGPSNTGELFFGEGSRLTVL.

V is TRBV7-8 and J is TRBJ2-5; D unresolved. Trimming took off 3 bases at V and 2 bases at J, with 4 bases between the two ends. The CDR3 consists of 12 residues. Per germline, CDR1 SGHVS and CDR2 FQNEAQ. The CDR3 loop is CASSFGQETQYF. The CDR3 region has the DNA TGTGCCAGCAGCTTCGGGCAAGAGACCCAGTACTTC.

V is TRBV29-1 and J is TRBJ1-5, with D perhaps matching TRBD1 (5 bases). V shed 5 bases and J shed 5 bases, with 13 bases lying between them. Germline values: CDR1 SQVTM, CDR2 ANQGSEA. The CDR3 runs to 13 residues. CDR3 bases: TGCAGCGTTACCCTCCAGGGATATCAGCCCCAGCATTTT. Protein sequence: CSVTLQGYQPQHF.

The genes are TRBV5-1 and TRBJ2-1; TRBD1 is a possible D gene (5 bases). The ends were cut back, 4 bases at V and 8 bases at J, with 16 bases in the middle. Germline V lookup: CDR1 SGHRS, CDR2 YFSETQ. The CDR3 spans 14 residues. This CDR3 reads CASSRQGATDEQFF. DNA for the CDR3: TGCGCCAGCAGCCGACAAGGGGCAACGGATGAGCAGTTCTTC.

This sequence joins TRBV19 and TRBJ2-1; TRBD1 matches at 7 bases. The trim removed 7 bases at V and 8 bases at J, leaving 8 bases unmatched. The CDR3 consists of 13 residues. Germline loops: CDR1 LNHDA, CDR2 SQIVND (reference sequence). The CDR3, as DNA: TGTGCCAGTACCAGGACAGGTCTAGATGAGCAGTTCTTC. It is translated as CASTRTGLDEQFF.

The rearrangement uses TRBV5-4 and TRBJ2-7; 8 positions agree with TRBD2. The J segment lost 3 bases and the V segment lost 4 bases, leaving 9 bases of the junction unmatched. The germline V gene encodes CDR1 SGHNT and CDR2 YYREEE (reference sequence). The CDR3 is made up of 15 amino acids. DNA for the CDR3: TGTGCCAGCAGCCAAAGAACGGGGGGGTTCTACGAGCAGTACTTC. Its translation is CASSQRTGGFYEQYF.